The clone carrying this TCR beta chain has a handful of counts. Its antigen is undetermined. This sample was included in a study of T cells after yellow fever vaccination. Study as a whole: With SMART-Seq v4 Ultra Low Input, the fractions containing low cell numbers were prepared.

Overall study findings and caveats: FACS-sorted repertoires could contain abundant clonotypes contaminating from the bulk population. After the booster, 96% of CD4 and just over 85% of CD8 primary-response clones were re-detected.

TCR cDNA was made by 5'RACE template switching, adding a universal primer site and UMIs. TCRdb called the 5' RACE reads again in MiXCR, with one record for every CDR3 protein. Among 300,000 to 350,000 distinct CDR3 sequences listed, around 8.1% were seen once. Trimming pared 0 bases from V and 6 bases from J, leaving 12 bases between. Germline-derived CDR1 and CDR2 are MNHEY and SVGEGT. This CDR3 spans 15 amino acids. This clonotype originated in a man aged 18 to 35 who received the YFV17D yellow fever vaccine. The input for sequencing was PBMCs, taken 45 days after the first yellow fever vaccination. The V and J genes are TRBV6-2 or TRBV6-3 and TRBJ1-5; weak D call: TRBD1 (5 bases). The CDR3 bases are TGTGCCAGCAGTTACTCGAACGGGGGGATTCAGCCCCAGCATTTT. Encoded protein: CASSYSNGGIQPQHF.